This T cell receptor beta chain was identified during a study of memory CD4+ T cells and cytomegalovirus serostatus. Single viable CD3+CD4+CD8-CD45RO+ cells were sorted as the memory CD4+ T cells. Regarding this clone: The identical CDR3 is also encoded by other nucleotide sequences in the sample.

The table came from immunoSEQ multiplex PCR; TCRdb's copy has only in-frame clones and leaves some out. Altogether approximately 44,000 clones are present, around 80% being singletons, with the ten largest covering approximately 1.9%. This CDR3 is 14 amino acids long. Per germline, CDR1 SGHDT and CDR2 YYEEEE. Trimming removed 2 bases from V and 6 bases from J; junction bases left unmatched: 5. The receptor was isolated from an adult in good health and CMV-seronegative. This sequence joins TRBV5-6 and TRBJ1-1, with TRBD1 matching over 9 bases. Material: memory CD4+ T cells from blood. CDR3 loop: CASSLRDRVPEAFF. The CDR3 DNA sequence: TGTGCCAGCAGCTTACGGGACAGGGTGCCTGAAGCTTTCTTT.